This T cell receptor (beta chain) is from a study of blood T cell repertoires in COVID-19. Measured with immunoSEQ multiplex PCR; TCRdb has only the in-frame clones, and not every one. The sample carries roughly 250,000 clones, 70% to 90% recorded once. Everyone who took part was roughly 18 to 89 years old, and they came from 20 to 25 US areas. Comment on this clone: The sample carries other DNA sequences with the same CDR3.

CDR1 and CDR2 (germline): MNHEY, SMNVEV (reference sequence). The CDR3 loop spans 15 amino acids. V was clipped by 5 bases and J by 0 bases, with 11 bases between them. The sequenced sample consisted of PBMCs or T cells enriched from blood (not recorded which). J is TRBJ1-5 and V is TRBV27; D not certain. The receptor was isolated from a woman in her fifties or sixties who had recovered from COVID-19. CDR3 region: CASSPSTYSNQPQHF. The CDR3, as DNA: TGTGCCAGCAGTCCTAGTACTTATAGCAATCAGCCCCAGCATTTT.